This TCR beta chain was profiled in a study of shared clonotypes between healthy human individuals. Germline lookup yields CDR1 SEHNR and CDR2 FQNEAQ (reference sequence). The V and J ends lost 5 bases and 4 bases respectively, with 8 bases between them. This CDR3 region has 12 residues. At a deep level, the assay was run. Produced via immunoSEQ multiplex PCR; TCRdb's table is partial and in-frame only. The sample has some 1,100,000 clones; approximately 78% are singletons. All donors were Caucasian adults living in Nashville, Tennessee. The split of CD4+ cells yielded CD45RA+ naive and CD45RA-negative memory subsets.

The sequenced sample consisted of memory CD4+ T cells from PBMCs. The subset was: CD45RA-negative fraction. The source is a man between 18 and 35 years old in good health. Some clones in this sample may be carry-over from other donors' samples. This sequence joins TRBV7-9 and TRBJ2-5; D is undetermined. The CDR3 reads CASSQPIETQYF. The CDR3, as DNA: TGTGCCAGCAGCCAGCCGATAGAGACCCAGTACTTC.